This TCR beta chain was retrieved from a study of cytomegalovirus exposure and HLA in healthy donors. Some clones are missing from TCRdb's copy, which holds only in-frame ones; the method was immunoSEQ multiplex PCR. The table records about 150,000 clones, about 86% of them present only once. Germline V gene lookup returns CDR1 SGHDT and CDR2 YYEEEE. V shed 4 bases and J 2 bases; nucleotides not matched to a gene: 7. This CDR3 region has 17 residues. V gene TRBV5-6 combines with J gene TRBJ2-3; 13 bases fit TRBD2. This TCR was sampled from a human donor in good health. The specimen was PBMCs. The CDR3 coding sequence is TGTGCCAGCAGCCTCCGACTAGCGGGGGGTTTCACAGATACGCAGTATTTT. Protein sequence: CASSLRLAGGFTDTQYF.